This entry lists 30 T cell receptor beta chains sequenced from one sample in a study of blood T cell repertoires in COVID-19. The table came from immunoSEQ multiplex PCR; TCRdb's copy has only in-frame clones and leaves some out. This sample has around 300,000 clones, with approximately 91% found just once. Specimen: PBMCs or T cells enriched from blood (not recorded which). All receptors derive from a woman aged 40 to 55 who had recovered from COVID-19.

This clone showed up just a few times. The V and J genes are TRBV7-2 and TRBJ1-3; D remains unclear. Germline V gives CDR1 SGHTA, CDR2 FQGNSA. The CDR3 runs 16 residues. The germline V and J ends were trimmed by 1 base and 0 bases, with 10 bases remaining between them. CDR3: CASSLGVVGSGNTIYF. Here the CDR3 DNA reads TGTGCCAGCAGCTTAGGCGTCGTCGGCTCTGGAAACACCATATATTTT.

The genes are TRBV10-1 and TRBJ2-5, with 12 nucleotides matching TRBD1. Germline CDR1 WNHNN, CDR2 SYGVQD (reference sequence). The junction had 10 bases not matched to a gene; V was cut back by 6 bases and J by 5 bases. The CDR3 spans 16 residues. As DNA, the CDR3 is TGCGCCAGCAGCGAGCCGGGACAGGGGGCTGAGGAGACCCAGTACTTC. Its translation: CASSEPGQGAEETQYF.

In its sample, this clone was seen many times. The chain uses TRBV19 and TRBJ2-7; no firm D call. CDR3 length equals 14 residues. The germline V and J ends were trimmed by 3 bases and 0 bases, with 9 bases remaining between them. Germline V gene data show CDR1 as LNHDA and CDR2 as SQIVND (reference sequence). The DNA for the CDR3 is TGTGCCAGTAGTATCAACAGCTTCTCCTACGAGCAGTACTTC. Its protein is CASSINSFSYEQYF.

The chain joins TRBV7-2 to TRBJ2-7; a weak D match, TRBD2 (6 bases). V was cut by 5 bases and J by 5 bases, with 16 bases left in between. The germline V gene encodes CDR1 SGHTA and CDR2 FQGNSA. This CDR3 has 14 amino acids. The CDR3 DNA reads as TGTGCCAGCAGCCGCACCCCGGGGGTACACGAGCAGTACTTC. Translating gives CASSRTPGVHEQYF.

J is TRBJ1-1 and V is TRBV10-3; 7 nucleotides match TRBD1. CDR1 is ENHRY, CDR2 SYGVKD, per germline. This CDR3 region has 12 residues. V lost 6 bases, J lost 7 bases, and 5 bases stayed unmatched. CDR3 sequence (DNA): TGTGCCATCAGGGAGACAGGGAGTGAAGCTTTCTTT. As protein: CAIRETGSEAFF.

This clone was picked up a small number of times. The V gene is TRBV11-2, the J gene TRBJ1-1; 7 bases line up with TRBD1. The length of the CDR3 is 17 residues. The germline V gene encodes CDR1 SGHAT and CDR2 FQNNGV. V shed 5 bases and J 2 bases; nucleotides not matched to a gene: 14. For the CDR3, the DNA is TGTGCCAGCAGCCGTGATTCCTTGGGACAGAGAAACACTGAAGCTTTCTTT. Protein product: CASSRDSLGQRNTEAFF.

The V gene is TRBV6-1, the J gene TRBJ1-2; D is possibly TRBD1 (6 bases). Germline CDR1 MNHNS, CDR2 SASEGT. The V and J ends lost 3 bases and 5 bases respectively, with 13 bases between them. The CDR3 loop spans 14 amino acids. The CDR3 coding sequence is TGTGCCAGCAGTGACGACAGGCTGGTGTATGGCTACACCTTC. The encoded protein is CASSDDRLVYGYTF.

Details on this clone: The sample contains more than one DNA sequence encoding this CDR3. The chain recombines TRBV6-5 with TRBJ1-2; no reliable D call. CDR3 length: 12 amino acids. Germline-derived CDR1 and CDR2 are MNHEY and SVGAGI. Trimming stripped 2 bases from V and 4 bases from J, with 5 bases between. The CDR3 protein is CASSYGSYGYTF. The CDR3 bases are TGTGCCAGCAGTTACGGGAGCTATGGCTACACCTTC.

The V gene is TRBV3-1 (or the pseudogene TRBV3-2), the J gene TRBJ1-1; D uncertain. CDR1 is LGHDT and CDR2 is YNNKEL in the germline V gene (reference sequence). V gave up 2 bases and J gave up 1 base, with 14 bases separating them. The CDR3 extends over 16 amino acids. The CDR3 region is CASSQSWSGKNTEAFF. CDR3 coding DNA: TGTGCCAGCAGCCAATCGTGGTCCGGGAAGAACACTGAAGCTTTCTTT.

The rearrangement uses TRBV7-2 and TRBJ1-1; possible D gene TRBD1, 5 bases. The V gene's germline CDR1 is SGHTA and CDR2 FQGNSA. This CDR3 contains 14 residues. V lost 1 base to trimming and J lost 7 bases, with 13 bases between them. This CDR3 is CASSLDRTLYEAFF. Written as DNA, the CDR3 is TGTGCCAGCAGCTTAGACAGGACGCTATATGAAGCTTTCTTT.

The gene calls are TRBV7-8 and TRBJ1-2; possible D gene TRBD1, 6 bases. Trimming removed 5 bases at V and 0 bases at J, with 10 bases between. Germline V CDR1 and CDR2: SGHVS, FQNEAQ. This CDR3 region has 14 residues. The CDR3, as DNA: TGTGCCAGCAGCGACCAGGGGCCTAACTATGGCTACACCTTC. It encodes CASSDQGPNYGYTF.

V and J are TRBV28 and TRBJ1-2; 12 bases are a match to TRBD1. The CDR3 has 16 residues. The V gene's germline CDR1 is MDHEN and CDR2 SYDVKM. Trimming at V came to 5 bases and at J to 8 bases, leaving 12 bases not matched to a gene. The CDR3 protein is CASSMTGTGGLRGYTF. The CDR3 nucleotides read TGTGCCAGCAGTATGACCGGGACAGGGGGCTTGAGGGGCTACACCTTC.

The chain carries TRBV9 and TRBJ2-7; D might be TRBD1 (5 bases). Trimming pared 0 bases from V and 3 bases from J, leaving 13 bases between. CDR1 is SGDLS and CDR2 is YYNGEE in the germline V gene. The CDR3 covers 15 residues. CDR3 loop: CASSVGAGLLYEQYF. CDR3 sequence (DNA): TGTGCCAGCAGCGTAGGGGCAGGGCTACTCTACGAGCAGTACTTC.

This clone was detected once. CDR3 nucleotide sequence: TGCGCCAGCAGCTATAGACAGGGGATGAACACTGAAGCTTTCTTT. Translation gives CASSYRQGMNTEAFF. The chain combines TRBV5-1 with TRBJ1-1, with 8 bases lining up with TRBD1. J gave up 0 bases and V 3 bases, and 4 bases lay outside the gene matches. Per germline, CDR1 SGHRS and CDR2 YFSETQ. The length of the CDR3 is 15 residues.

This sequence joins TRBV7-8 and TRBJ2-7, with D maybe TRBD2 (5 bases). Per the germline V gene, CDR1 is SGHVS and CDR2 is FQNEAQ. The ends were cut back, 5 bases at V and 0 bases at J, with 14 bases in the middle. The CDR3 has 15 residues. CDR3 in amino acids: CASSKVEGTSYEQYF. The DNA of the CDR3 is TGTGCCAGCAGCAAGGTCGAGGGAACCTCCTACGAGCAGTACTTC.

The rearrangement links TRBV11-3 to TRBJ2-1, with TRBD2 identical over 10 bases. Germline assignment: CDR1 SGHNT and CDR2 YENEEA. The V gene end was trimmed by 2 bases and the J gene end by 6 bases; junction bases not matched to a gene: 10. This CDR3 contains 17 residues. DNA for the CDR3: TGTGCCAGCAGCTTACGCCGGCAGCGGGAGGGCCTCAATGAGCAGTTCTTC. Amino acid sequence: CASSLRRQREGLNEQFF.

Here the CDR3 reads CASSESRIGLAGTYGTDTQYF. As DNA, the CDR3 is TGCGCCAGCAGTGAGTCCCGAATAGGACTAGCGGGGACCTATGGGACAGATACGCAGTATTTT. The genes are TRBV10-2 and TRBJ2-3; 12 nucleotides match TRBD2. The V segment lost 0 bases and the J segment 3 bases; nucleotides outside the gene matches: 16. Germline V gene lookup returns CDR1 WSHSY and CDR2 SAAADI. The CDR3 extends over 21 amino acids.

V and J are TRBV5-4 and TRBJ1-2, with TRBD1 matching over 7 bases. This CDR3 contains 14 residues. CDR1 and CDR2 (germline): SGHNT, YYREEE (reference sequence). The V and J ends lost 0 bases and 5 bases, in that order; junction bases with no gene match: 4. CDR3 amino acids: CASSLGGGRYGYTF. In DNA, the CDR3 is TGTGCCAGCAGCTTGGGAGGGGGCCGATATGGCTACACCTTC.

The rearrangement joins TRBV28 to TRBJ1-2; the D gene is possibly TRBD1 (5 bases). The V end lost 4 bases, the J end lost 4 bases, and 16 bases lay between the germline ends. Germline V CDR1 and CDR2: MDHEN, SYDVKM. There are 15 residues in the CDR3. The CDR3 protein is CASSSHDRLSYGYTF. CDR3 bases: TGTGCCAGCAGTTCTCACGACAGACTGAGCTATGGCTACACCTTC.

The gene calls are TRBV27 and TRBJ1-1, with D possibly being TRBD1 (6 bases). CDR3 size: 19 residues. Germline CDR1 MNHEY, CDR2 SMNVEV (reference sequence). Between the trimmed V and J ends, which lost 5 bases and 0 bases, there was a span of 25 bases. The CDR3 sequence: CASSLLPSQGLGMNTEAFF. DNA of the CDR3: TGTGCCAGCAGTCTACTTCCTTCACAGGGCCTCGGAATGAACACTGAAGCTTTCTTT.

The chain joins TRBV30 to TRBJ1-5; maybe TRBD1 (6 bases). Germline V gives CDR1 GTSNPN, CDR2 SVGIG (reference sequence). V gave up 0 bases and J gave up 4 bases, with 16 bases separating them. This CDR3 has 16 residues. CDR3 nucleotide sequence: TGTGCCTGGAGTGTACCGCGAGCCAGGGGAAATCAGCCCCAGCATTTT. Amino acids: CAWSVPRARGNQPQHF.

The chain uses TRBV7-8 and TRBJ2-7; D is possibly TRBD1 or TRBD2 (5 bases each). CDR3 length: 12 amino acids. In germline, CDR1 is SGHVS, CDR2 FQNEAQ. V lost 5 bases and J lost 9, with 14 bases in between. The CDR3 reads CASSRDQRGQYF. CDR3 coding DNA: TGTGCCAGCAGCCGGGACCAACGGGGGCAGTACTTC.

The genes are TRBV10-1 and TRBJ2-7, with D tentatively TRBD1 (5 bases). V lost 3 bases to trimming and J lost 4 bases, with 19 bases between them. CDR3 length: 16 residues. Germline V gene sequence: CDR1 WNHNN, CDR2 SYGVQD (reference sequence). CDR3 amino acids: CASSENQGGSSYEQYF. CDR3 nucleotide sequence: TGCGCCAGCAGTGAAAACCAGGGTGGATCCTCGTACGAGCAGTACTTC.

Concerning this clone itself: Other DNA sequences in the sample encode the same CDR3. V gene TRBV18 combines with J gene TRBJ1-1; weak D call: TRBD1 (6 bases). The CDR3 length is 14 residues. The V gene lost 6 bases and the J gene lost 2 bases, with 13 bases spanning the gap. Germline V gene lookup returns CDR1 KGHSH and CDR2 LQKENI. CDR3 nucleotides: TGTGCCAGCTCTCCGGGACAACTAAACACTGAAGCTTTCTTT. It specifies CASSPGQLNTEAFF. Full variable domain (outside the CDR3, taken from reference TRBV18 and TRBJ1-1): NAGVMQNPRHLVRRRGQEARLRCSPMKGHSHVYWYRQLPEEGLKFMVYLQKENIIDESGMPKERFSAEFPKEGPSILRIQQVVRGDSAAYFCASSPGQLNTEAFFGQGTRLTVV.

The chain is built from TRBV5-4 and TRBJ1-2; the D is unclear. V was pared by 0 bases and J by 5 bases, with 14 bases between. The germline gives CDR1 SGHNT, CDR2 YYREEE (reference sequence). CDR3 length: 15 residues. CDR3 sequence reads: CASSLVTADQYGYTF. CDR3 nucleotide sequence: TGTGCCAGCAGCTTGGTAACAGCCGATCAATATGGCTACACCTTC.

The chain has TRBV18 and TRBJ2-7, with 10 bases lining up with TRBD1. The V gene end was trimmed by 3 bases and the J gene end by 5 bases; junction bases not matched to a gene: 4. CDR1 KGHSH and CDR2 LQKENI come from the germline V gene. The CDR3 loop spans 14 amino acids. The CDR3 spells CASSPSTGGHEQYF. The CDR3, as DNA: TGTGCCAGCTCACCTTCGACAGGGGGCCACGAGCAGTACTTC.

The V gene is TRBV11-2, the J gene TRBJ2-7; 7 positions match TRBD1. This CDR3 is built from 15 residues. The germline V gene has CDR1 SGHAT and CDR2 FQNNGV. V was clipped by 5 bases and J by 6 bases; unmatched bases: 13. CDR3 nucleotide sequence: TGTGCCAGCAGCCCGGACAGGATCCAGCTGGGCGAGCAGTACTTC. Its protein product is CASSPDRIQLGEQYF.

This chain connects TRBV9 to TRBJ2-2, with D perhaps TRBD2 (5 bases). The CDR3 is 16 residues long. The germline gives CDR1 SGDLS, CDR2 YYNGEE. Trimming shortened V by 0 bases and J by 5 bases, and 14 bases separated the two germline ends. CDR3 sequence reads: CASSVDPGSGTGELFF. The DNA of the CDR3 is TGTGCCAGCAGCGTAGATCCGGGATCCGGGACCGGGGAGCTGTTTTTT.

The CDR3: CASSLTGALLYEQYF. The CDR3 region has the DNA TGCGCCAGCAGCTTGACAGGGGCCCTCCTATACGAGCAGTACTTC. The gene calls are TRBV5-1 and TRBJ2-7; 7 bases map to TRBD1. The CDR3 is 15 amino acids. V lost 1 base and J lost 4; bases outside the gene matches: 8. Germline CDR1 is SGHRS and CDR2 is YFSETQ.

The chain combines TRBV19 with TRBJ1-2; D unclear. With 6 bases removed from V and 8 bases from J, the gap between germline ends came to 22 bases. The CDR3 totals 15 residues. CDR1 and CDR2 from the germline V gene are LNHDA and SQIVND (reference sequence). The CDR3 region is CASSPDRQRRVGYTF. Written as DNA, the CDR3 is TGTGCCAGTAGCCCCGATCGGCAGCGGAGGGTCGGCTACACCTTC.